These T cell receptor beta chains were read from a single sample in a study of T cell responses to AZD1222 COVID-19 vaccine. The repertoire was sequenced with immunoSEQ multiplex PCR; TCRdb's copy has only in-frame clones and lacks some. The sample consists of 120,000 or so clones, over 85% of them appearing once. The specimen was peripheral blood, collected on day 0 of AZD1222 vaccination. Receptors originate from an adult in good health. CDR3s include the opening cysteine and the closing phenylalanine or tryptophan. Each record gives: J gene, V gene, D gene, clone size, CDR3 protein, CDR3 DNA. A D gene is named only where the DNA matches it firmly. Clone size appears in some rows only: once, few, many, or a class for an expanded clone.

J: TRBJ2-5; V: TRBV7-2; D: TRBD2; size: NA; CDR3: CASSFSGIQETQYF; DNA: TGTGCCAGCAGCTTTAGCGGGATCCAAGAGACCCAGTACTTC
J: TRBJ2-1; V: TRBV5-1; D: TRBD1; size: NA; CDR3: CASSLGGQGDEQFF; DNA: TGCGCCAGCAGCTTGGGGGGCCAGGGGGATGAGCAGTTCTTC
J: TRBJ2-2; V: TRBV10-3; D: TRBD2; size: NA; CDR3: CAIYSGVTNTGELFF; DNA: TGTGCCATCTATAGCGGGGTGACGAACACCGGGGAGCTGTTTTTT
J: TRBJ1-4; V: TRBV18; D: NA; size: NA; CDR3: CASSKRQGDEKLFF; DNA: TGTGCCAGCTCGAAGCGGCAGGGCGACGAAAAACTGTTTTTT
J: TRBJ1-4; V: TRBV7-9; D: NA; size: NA; CDR3: CASSSLEAATNEKLFF; DNA: TGTGCCAGCAGCTCCTTAGAAGCGGCAACTAATGAAAAACTGTTTTTT
J: TRBJ2-7; V: TRBV10-3; D: NA; size: once; CDR3: CAISVGGTYEQYF; DNA: TGTGCCATCAGTGTGGGCGGGACCTACGAGCAGTACTTC
J: TRBJ2-1; V: TRBV19; D: TRBD2; size: NA; CDR3: CASSITLAGAYNEQFF; DNA: TGTGCCAGTAGTATTACTCTAGCGGGAGCCTACAATGAGCAGTTCTTC
J: TRBJ1-4; V: TRBV18; D: NA; size: once; CDR3: CASSPWQGEKLFF; DNA: TGTGCCAGCTCACCGTGGCAGGGGGAAAAACTGTTTTTT
J: TRBJ1-3; V: TRBV28; D: NA; size: NA; CDR3: CASSSGTTGNTIYF; DNA: TGTGCCAGCAGTTCCGGGACTACTGGAAACACCATATATTTT
J: TRBJ2-1; V: TRBV11-1; D: NA; size: once; CDR3: CASSSGQSYNEQFF; DNA: TGTGCCAGCAGCTCAGGACAATCCTACAATGAGCAGTTCTTC
J: TRBJ2-3; V: TRBV5-1; D: TRBD1; size: NA; CDR3: CASSPRDSSDTQYF; DNA: TGCGCCAGCAGCCCAAGGGACAGCTCAGATACGCAGTATTTT
J: TRBJ2-5; V: TRBV29-1; D: NA; size: NA; CDR3: CSVEGDQETQYF; DNA: TGCAGCGTTGAAGGGGACCAAGAGACCCAGTACTTC
J: TRBJ2-3; V: TRBV4-1; D: NA; size: NA; CDR3: CASSQDLSADTQYF; DNA: TGCGCCAGCAGCCAAGATTTGAGCGCAGATACGCAGTATTTT
J: TRBJ2-1; V: TRBV7-7; D: NA; size: NA; CDR3: CASSRDLLAAYNEQFF; DNA: TGTGCCAGCAGCCGAGATCTACTAGCAGCGTACAATGAGCAGTTCTTC
J: TRBJ2-7; V: TRBV27; D: NA; size: NA; CDR3: CASSFRESAYEQYF; DNA: TGTGCCAGCAGTTTTAGGGAGAGCGCCTACGAGCAGTACTTC
J: TRBJ1-4; V: TRBV7-8; D: TRBD1; size: NA; CDR3: CASSQAGTGGEKLFF; DNA: TGTGCCAGCAGCCAAGCCGGGACAGGGGGAGAAAAACTGTTTTTT
J: TRBJ2-2; V: TRBV9; D: NA; size: NA; CDR3: CASSVWTGELFF; DNA: TGTGCCAGCAGCGTTTGGACCGGGGAGCTGTTTTTT
J: TRBJ1-5; V: TRBV7-2; D: NA; size: NA; CDR3: CASSPQRGHQPQHF; DNA: TGTGCCAGCAGCCCCCAGAGGGGACATCAGCCCCAGCATTTT
J: TRBJ2-5; V: TRBV10-3; D: TRBD1; size: NA; CDR3: CAISGRTGQETQYF; DNA: TGTGCCATCAGTGGCCGGACAGGGCAAGAGACCCAGTACTTC
J: TRBJ2-2; V: TRBV9; D: TRBD1; size: NA; CDR3: CASSPQGANTGELFF; DNA: TGTGCCAGCAGCCCCCAGGGGGCGAACACCGGGGAGCTGTTTTTT
J: TRBJ2-7; V: TRBV6-5; D: NA; size: NA; CDR3: CASIGTPTYEQYF; DNA: TGTGCCAGCATCGGGACTCCTACCTACGAGCAGTACTTC
J: TRBJ1-6; V: TRBV7-2; D: TRBD1; size: NA; CDR3: CASSSYPGQGWSSPLHF; DNA: TGTGCCAGCAGCTCGTACCCGGGACAGGGATGGAGTTCACCCCTCCACTTT
J: TRBJ1-4; V: TRBV24-1; D: TRBD1; size: NA; CDR3: CATRFRTGNEKLFF; DNA: TGTGCCACCAGATTTCGGACAGGGAATGAAAAACTGTTTTTT
J: TRBJ2-7; V: TRBV5-1; D: NA; size: NA; CDR3: CASSDGGVYEQYF; DNA: TGCGCCAGCAGCGACGGAGGGGTTTACGAGCAGTACTTC
J: TRBJ1-2; V: TRBV15; D: NA; size: NA; CDR3: CATSRGLGIRLDYGYTF; DNA: TGTGCCACCAGCAGAGGTCTGGGAATCCGATTAGACTATGGCTACACCTTC
J: TRBJ2-1; V: TRBV27; D: TRBD2; size: NA; CDR3: CASRLAGSSYNEQFF; DNA: TGTGCCAGCCGACTAGCGGGAAGCTCCTACAATGAGCAGTTCTTC
J: TRBJ2-5; V: TRBV6-6; D: TRBD1; size: once; CDR3: CASTWGQMYQETQYF; DNA: TGTGCCAGCACCTGGGGACAGATGTACCAAGAGACCCAGTACTTC
J: TRBJ1-2; V: TRBV6-5; D: NA; size: NA; CDR3: CASSTGYWGYTF; DNA: TGTGCCAGCAGTACGGGGTATTGGGGCTACACCTTC
J: TRBJ1-5; V: TRBV24-1; D: NA; size: NA; CDR3: CATSDLLWGVGGCSNQPQHF; DNA: TGTGCCACCAGTGATTTGCTGTGGGGGGTCGGGGGATGTAGCAATCAGCCCCAGCATTTT
J: TRBJ2-5; V: TRBV6-5; D: NA; size: NA; CDR3: CATTGGLGRETQYF; DNA: TGTGCCACCACCGGGGGACTCGGACGAGAGACCCAGTACTTC
J: TRBJ1-1; V: TRBV13; D: NA; size: NA; CDR3: CASSLYLGNTEAFF; DNA: TGTGCCAGCAGCTTGTACCTTGGGAACACTGAAGCTTTCTTT
J: TRBJ2-3; V: TRBV7-9; D: NA; size: NA; CDR3: CASSHTDTQYF; DNA: TGTGCCAGCAGCCACACAGATACGCAGTATTTT
J: TRBJ2-1; V: TRBV19; D: TRBD2; size: NA; CDR3: CASRSAGGLYNEQFF; DNA: TGTGCCAGTAGGTCAGCGGGAGGACTCTACAATGAGCAGTTCTTC
J: TRBJ1-2; V: TRBV14; D: TRBD1; size: few; CDR3: CASSQGTATNYGYTF; DNA: TGTGCCAGCAGTCAAGGGACAGCCACAAACTATGGCTACACCTTC
J: TRBJ1-5; V: TRBV19; D: NA; size: NA; CDR3: CASSTPAGGNQPQHF; DNA: TGTGCCAGTAGTACCCCGGCAGGGGGCAATCAGCCCCAGCATTTT
J: TRBJ2-1; V: TRBV29-1; D: TRBD1; size: NA; CDR3: CSVNFGTGAYNEQFF; DNA: TGCAGCGTAAATTTCGGGACAGGGGCATACAATGAGCAGTTCTTC
J: TRBJ1-5; V: TRBV19; D: NA; size: NA; CDR3: CASSIPNSNQPQHF; DNA: TGTGCCAGTAGTATCCCTAATAGCAATCAGCCCCAGCATTTT
J: TRBJ1-5; V: TRBV6-5; D: NA; size: once; CDR3: CASTEGGTQPQHF; DNA: TGTGCCAGCACCGAAGGGGGTACTCAGCCCCAGCATTTT
J: TRBJ2-2; V: TRBV4-1; D: TRBD2; size: NA; CDR3: CASSQEGGRLTGELFF; DNA: TGCGCCAGCAGCCAAGAGGGCGGGAGGCTTACCGGGGAGCTGTTTTTT
J: TRBJ2-5; V: TRBV15; D: TRBD2; size: NA; CDR3: CATSRSSGGGETQYF; DNA: TGTGCCACCAGCAGATCATCCGGGGGAGGGGAGACCCAGTACTTC